A single T cell receptor (beta chain) is shown here with its context. Enrollment of patients from Seattle took place during active infection, with longitudinal follow-up. V lost 2 bases and J lost 0; bases outside the gene matches: 8. From germline, CDR1 is SGHDT and CDR2 YYEEEE. The CDR3 sequence is 18 residues long. This specimen belongs to a study of blood T cell repertoires in COVID-19. The assay was immunoSEQ multiplex PCR, and TCRdb's table has in-frame clones only and misses some. The table has some 170,000 clones, roughly 81% seen once. The origin of this receptor is a woman in her 40s with COVID-19, enrolled during active disease. The sample was peripheral blood. The rearrangement joins TRBV5-6 to TRBJ2-3, with 11 bases identical to TRBD2. CDR3 protein: CASSFRTSGPTSTDTQYF. The CDR3 nucleotides are TGTGCCAGCAGCTTTAGGACTAGCGGGCCTACTAGCACAGATACGCAGTATTTT.